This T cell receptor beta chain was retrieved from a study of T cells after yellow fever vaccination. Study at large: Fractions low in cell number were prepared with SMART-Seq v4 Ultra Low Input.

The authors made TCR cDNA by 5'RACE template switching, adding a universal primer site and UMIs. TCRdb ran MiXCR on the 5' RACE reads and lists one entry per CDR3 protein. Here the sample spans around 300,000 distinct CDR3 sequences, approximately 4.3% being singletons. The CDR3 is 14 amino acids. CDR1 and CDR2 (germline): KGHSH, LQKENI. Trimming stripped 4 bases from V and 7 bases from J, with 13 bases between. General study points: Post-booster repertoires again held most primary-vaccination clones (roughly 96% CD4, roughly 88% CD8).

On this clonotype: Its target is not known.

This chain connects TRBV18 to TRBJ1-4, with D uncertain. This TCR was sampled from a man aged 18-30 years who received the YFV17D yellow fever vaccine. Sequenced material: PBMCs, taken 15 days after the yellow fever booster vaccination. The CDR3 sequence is CASSQGSGSEKLFF. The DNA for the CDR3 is TGTGCCAGCTCACAAGGCTCCGGAAGTGAAAAACTGTTTTTT.